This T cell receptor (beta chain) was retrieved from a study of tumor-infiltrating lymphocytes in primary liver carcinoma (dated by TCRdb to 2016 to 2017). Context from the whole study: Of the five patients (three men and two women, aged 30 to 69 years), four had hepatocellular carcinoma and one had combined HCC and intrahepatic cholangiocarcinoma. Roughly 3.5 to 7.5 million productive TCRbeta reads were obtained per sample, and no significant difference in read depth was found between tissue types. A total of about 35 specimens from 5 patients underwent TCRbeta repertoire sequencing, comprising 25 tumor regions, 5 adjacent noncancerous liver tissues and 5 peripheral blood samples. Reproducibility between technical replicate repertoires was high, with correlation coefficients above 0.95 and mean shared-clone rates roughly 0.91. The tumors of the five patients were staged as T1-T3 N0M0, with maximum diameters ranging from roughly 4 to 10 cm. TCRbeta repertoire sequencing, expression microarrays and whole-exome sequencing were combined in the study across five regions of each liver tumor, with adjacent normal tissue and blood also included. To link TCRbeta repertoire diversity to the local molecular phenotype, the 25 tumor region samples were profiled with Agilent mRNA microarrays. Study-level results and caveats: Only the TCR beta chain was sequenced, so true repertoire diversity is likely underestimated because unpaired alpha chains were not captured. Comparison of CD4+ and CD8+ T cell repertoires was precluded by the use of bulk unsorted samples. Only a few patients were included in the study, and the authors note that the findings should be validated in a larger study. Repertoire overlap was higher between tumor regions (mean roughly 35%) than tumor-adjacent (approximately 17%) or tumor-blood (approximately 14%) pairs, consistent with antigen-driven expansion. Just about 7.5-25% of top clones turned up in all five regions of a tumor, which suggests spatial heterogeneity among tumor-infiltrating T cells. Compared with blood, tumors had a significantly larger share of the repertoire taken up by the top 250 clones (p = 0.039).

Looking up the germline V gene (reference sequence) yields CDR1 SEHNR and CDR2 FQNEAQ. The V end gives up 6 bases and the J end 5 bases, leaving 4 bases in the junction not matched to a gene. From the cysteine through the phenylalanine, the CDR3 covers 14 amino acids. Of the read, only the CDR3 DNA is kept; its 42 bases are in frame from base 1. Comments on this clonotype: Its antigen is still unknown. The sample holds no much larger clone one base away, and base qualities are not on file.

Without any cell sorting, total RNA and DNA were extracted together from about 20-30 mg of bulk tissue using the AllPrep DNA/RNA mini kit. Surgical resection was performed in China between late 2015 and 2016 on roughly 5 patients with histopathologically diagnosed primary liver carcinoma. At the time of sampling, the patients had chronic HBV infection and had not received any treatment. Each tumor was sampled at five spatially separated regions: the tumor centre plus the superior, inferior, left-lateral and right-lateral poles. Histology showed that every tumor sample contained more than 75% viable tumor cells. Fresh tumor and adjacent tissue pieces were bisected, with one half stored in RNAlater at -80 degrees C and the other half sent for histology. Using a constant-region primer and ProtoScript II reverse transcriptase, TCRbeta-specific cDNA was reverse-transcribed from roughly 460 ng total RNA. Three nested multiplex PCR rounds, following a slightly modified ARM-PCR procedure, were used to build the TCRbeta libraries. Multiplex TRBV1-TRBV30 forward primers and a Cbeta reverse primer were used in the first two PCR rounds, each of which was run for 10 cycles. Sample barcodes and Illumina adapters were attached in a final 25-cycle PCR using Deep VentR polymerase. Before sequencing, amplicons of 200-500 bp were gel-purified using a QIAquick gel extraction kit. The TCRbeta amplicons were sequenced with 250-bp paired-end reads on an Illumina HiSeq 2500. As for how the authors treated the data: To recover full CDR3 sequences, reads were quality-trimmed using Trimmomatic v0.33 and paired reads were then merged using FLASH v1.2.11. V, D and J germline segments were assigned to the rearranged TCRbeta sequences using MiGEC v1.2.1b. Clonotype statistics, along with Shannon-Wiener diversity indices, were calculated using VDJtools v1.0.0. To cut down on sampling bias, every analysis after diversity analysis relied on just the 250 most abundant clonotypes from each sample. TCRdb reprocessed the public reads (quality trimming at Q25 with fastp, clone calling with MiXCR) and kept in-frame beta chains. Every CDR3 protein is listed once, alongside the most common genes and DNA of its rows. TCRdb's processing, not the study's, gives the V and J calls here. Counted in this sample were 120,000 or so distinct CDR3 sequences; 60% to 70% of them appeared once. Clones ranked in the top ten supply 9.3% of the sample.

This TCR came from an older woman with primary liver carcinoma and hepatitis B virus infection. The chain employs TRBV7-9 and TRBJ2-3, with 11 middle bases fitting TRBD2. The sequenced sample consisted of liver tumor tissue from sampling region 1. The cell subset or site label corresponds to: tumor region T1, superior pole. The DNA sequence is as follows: TGTGCCAGCAGTCAAGGACTAGCGGGAGATACGCAGTATTTT. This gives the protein CASSQGLAGDTQYF.